Shown below are 7 T cell receptor beta chains from a single sample sequenced in a study of cytomegalovirus exposure and HLA in healthy donors. The primer mix had 60 Vbeta and 13 Jbeta primers. Profiling relied on immunoSEQ multiplex PCR, and the TCRdb table lists in-frame clones only, not all of them. The sample lists fewer than 250,000 clones; around 85% were seen once. The sequenced material came from PBMCs. These receptors were obtained from a girl aged 2-10 years in good health and CMV-seronegative.

This clone has a single count. The chain carries TRBV6-4 and TRBJ1-3; D is undetermined. Germline CDR1 and CDR2: MRHNA and SNTAGT. The CDR3 is 20 amino acids. V was clipped by 0 bases and J by 2 bases, with 23 bases between them. Here the CDR3 reads CASSDSLPSQEIVAGNTIYF. The CDR3 coding sequence is TGTGCCAGCAGTGACTCTCTGCCATCCCAGGAAATTGTGGCTGGAAACACCATATATTTT.

The CDR3 DNA reads as TGTGCCAGCAGTTACTCTGGTAGCGGGGGCCAAGAGACCCAGTACTTC. Translation: CASSYSGSGGQETQYF. This sequence joins TRBV6-5 and TRBJ2-5; TRBD2 agrees at 9 bases. In germline, CDR1 is MNHEY, CDR2 SVGAGI. The CDR3 is 16 amino acids. V was clipped by 0 bases and J by 1 base; unmatched bases: 3.

The V call is TRBV5-4, the J call TRBJ2-7; tentative D call: TRBD1 (5 bases). CDR3 length: 14 amino acids. V was cut by 0 bases and J by 4 bases, with 11 bases left in between. The V gene's germline CDR1 is SGHNT and CDR2 YYREEE (reference sequence). The CDR3 nucleotides read TGTGCCAGCAGCTTGGGGGGCCAACGGTACGAGCAGTACTTC. Protein product: CASSLGGQRYEQYF.

This clone was seen only a few times. V gene TRBV6-1 combines with J gene TRBJ1-1; 9 positions match TRBD1. Germline-derived CDR1 and CDR2 are MNHNS and SASEGT. CDR3 length equals 18 residues. Trimming at V came to 0 bases and at J to 0 bases, leaving 8 bases not matched to a gene. CDR3 sequence: CASSEAGTGWSMNTEAFF. The CDR3 DNA sequence: TGTGCCAGCAGTGAAGCGGGGACAGGGTGGTCGATGAACACTGAAGCTTTCTTT.

The chain links TRBV23-1 to TRBJ1-3; D is unclear. TRBV23-1 is filed as an ORF, its function uncertain. Trimming pared 3 bases from V and 6 bases from J, leaving 12 bases between. The CDR3 covers 14 residues. In DNA, the CDR3 is TGCGCCAGCAGTCAGAGGCTATCACAAAACACCATATATTTT. Protein: CASSQRLSQNTIYF.

The chain has TRBV18 and TRBJ1-1; D is unclear. This CDR3 has 14 amino acids. The germline V gene has CDR1 KGHSH and CDR2 LQKENI. V was trimmed by 5 bases and J by 1 base, leaving 11 bases between them. CDR3 amino acids: CASSSRHQNTEAFF. In nucleotides, the CDR3 is TGTGCCAGCTCAAGTAGACACCAGAACACTGAAGCTTTCTTT.

The gene calls are TRBV6-5 and TRBJ2-1; 12 positions match TRBD2. After removal of 6 bases from V and 5 bases from J, the junction contained 5 bases not matched to a gene. The CDR3 totals 15 residues. Per germline, CDR1 MNHEY and CDR2 SVGAGI. The CDR3 DNA is TGTGCCAGCAGCAAACTAGCGGGGGGCAACAATGAGCAGTTCTTC. This encodes CASSKLAGGNNEQFF.